This TCR beta chain is from a study of CD8 T cells in Susac syndrome. Germline V gene sequence: CDR1 WSHSY, CDR2 SAAADI. The V and J ends lost 8 bases and 0 bases respectively, with 14 bases between them. The CDR3 is 14 residues long. The sequenced target, TCR beta, came from blood CD8+ and CD4+ T cells. Reverse transcription used about 0.45 to 1 ug RNA and random hexamers. The authors amplified TCR beta CDR3 across 54 Vbeta and 13 Jbeta using immunoSEQ multiplex PCR. MiXCR was run by TCRdb on the immunoSEQ multiplex PCR reads, yielding one entry per CDR3 protein. The sample shows 400,000 or so distinct CDR3 sequences, 85% of them seen only once.

Sequencing was carried out using CD8+ T cells from PBMCs. The gene calls are TRBV10-2 and TRBJ2-7; no reliable D call. This sequence originates from a human donor with multiple sclerosis. The CDR3 region is CASHSGANSYEQYF. The CDR3 DNA is TGCGCCAGCCACTCCGGCGCCAACTCCTACGAGCAGTACTTC.